These 27 T cell receptor beta chains share one sample of origin, sequenced in a study of T cells in localized non-small cell lung cancer. Repertoires were generated with immunoSEQ multiplex PCR, while TCRdb's copy carries only in-frame clones and drops some. Among some 25,000 clones listed, 80% to 95% were seen once. Sample: peripheral blood, taken before any cancer treatment. The receptors were sampled from a female donor older than 55 with stage II squamous cell lung carcinoma.

V gene TRBV21-1 combines with J gene TRBJ2-3; the table calls TRBD2, which could not be checked here. TRBV21-1 is deemed a pseudogene. This CDR3 spans 17 amino acids. CDR3: CASSPRPAGVSTDTQYF. The DNA of the CDR3 is TGTGCCAGCAGCCCTCGTCCCGCGGGGGTCAGCACAGATACGCAGTATTTT.

V and J are TRBV5-6 and TRBJ2-3; 9 bases agree with TRBD2. V gave up 3 bases and J gave up 4 bases; unmatched junction bases: 6. Germline CDR1 reads SGHDT; CDR2 reads YYEEEE. The CDR3 runs to 15 residues. CDR3 DNA sequence: TGTGCCAGCAGCTCTGGCGGGGGGGCCTCAGATACGCAGTATTTT. Protein: CASSSGGGASDTQYF.

The chain carries TRBV7-9 and TRBJ2-5; D uncertain. The DNA matches TRBJ2-7 better at its end, which makes the J call doubtful. The germline V gene has CDR1 SEHNR and CDR2 FQNEAQ (reference sequence). This CDR3 contains 13 residues. The CDR3 coding sequence is TGTGCCAGCAGCCCCCCTTACCCAGGCGAGCAGTACTTC. Translation gives CASSPPYPGEQYF.

This chain links TRBV6-5 with TRBJ1-1, with a weak D call TRBD1 (5 bases). From germline, CDR1 is MNHEY and CDR2 SVGAGI. With 6 bases removed from V and 1 base from J, the gap between germline ends came to 15 bases. There are 15 residues in the CDR3. Here the CDR3 DNA reads TGTGCCAGCAGCTACGAGGGACCCCGGAACACTGAAGCTTTCTTT. It specifies CASSYEGPRNTEAFF.

The J gene is TRBJ1-6, the V gene TRBV7-3; 11 bases align to TRBD1. CDR3 length equals 13 residues. The V and J ends lost 8 bases and 10 bases, in that order; junction bases with no gene match: 4. The germline gives CDR1 SGHTA, CDR2 FQGTGA. CDR3 nucleotides: TGTGCCAGCGGACAGGGGGCAAGATCACCCCTCCACTTT. It is translated as CASGQGARSPLHF.

This clone was seen a single time. The genes are TRBV5-4 and TRBJ2-7, with D possibly TRBD2 on 5 matching bases. Looked up from germline, CDR1 is SGHNT and CDR2 is YYREEE (reference sequence). Trimming took 0 bases from V and 0 from J, leaving 16 bases between them. There are 17 residues in the CDR3. The CDR3 coding sequence is TGTGCCAGCAGCTTGGACGCGGACTCCTCTAACTCCTACGAGCAGTACTTC. Protein product: CASSLDADSSNSYEQYF.

V is TRBV28 and J is TRBJ1-5, with 8 bases fitting TRBD1. In germline, CDR1 is MDHEN, CDR2 SYDVKM. This CDR3 contains 14 residues. V shed 5 bases and J 5 bases; nucleotides not matched to a gene: 5. The CDR3: CASSETGEYQPQHF. In DNA form, the CDR3 reads TGTGCCAGCAGTGAGACAGGGGAGTATCAGCCCCAGCATTTT. Based on the CDR3 plus reference TRBV28 and TRBJ1-5, the full variable domain is DVKVTQSSRYLVKRTGEKVFLECVQDMDHENMFWYRQDPGLGLRLIYFSYDVKMKEKGDIPEGYSVSREKKERFSLILESASTNQTSMYLCASSETGEYQPQHFGDGTRLSIL.

This chain connects TRBV21-1 to TRBJ2-7; the table's D gene call, TRBD1, was not cross checked with the DNA. TRBV21-1 is listed as a pseudogene. The CDR3 has 15 residues. CDR3: CASSKEAGGPYEQYF. In DNA, the CDR3 is TGTGCCAGCAGCAAAGAGGCAGGGGGCCCCTACGAGCAGTACTTC.

This chain uses TRBV7-9 with TRBJ1-4, with D unresolved. In germline, CDR1 is SEHNR, CDR2 FQNEAQ (reference sequence). CDR3 length equals 13 residues. V was pared by 5 bases and J by 8 bases, with 12 bases between. In nucleotides, the CDR3 is TGTGCCAGCAGCCAACCGGGGAAGGAAAAACTGTTTTTT. Translating it yields CASSQPGKEKLFF.

This chain connects TRBV27 to TRBJ1-2, with 9 nucleotides matching TRBD1. The CDR3 length is 15 residues. The V gene end was trimmed by 7 bases and the J gene end by 1 base; junction bases not matched to a gene: 7. Germline V gene data show CDR1 as MNHEY and CDR2 as SMNVEV (reference sequence). The CDR3 region is CASNSLTGGNYGYTF. CDR3 nucleotides: TGTGCCAGCAACTCTTTGACAGGGGGTAACTATGGCTACACCTTC.

The sample holds a few counts of this clone. The chain couples TRBV4-1 to TRBJ1-6; possibly TRBD1 for D (5 bases). The CDR3 has 16 residues. CDR1 and CDR2 from the germline V gene are MGHRA and YSYEKL. Trimming shortened V by 4 bases and J by 0 bases, and 10 bases separated the two germline ends. In nucleotides, the CDR3 is TGCGCCAGCAGCCCAGGGATCAGCTCCTATAATTCACCCCTCCACTTT. Translating gives CASSPGISSYNSPLHF.

V usage is TRBV5-1 and J usage is TRBJ1-1; a possible D gene is TRBD1 (6 bases). The germline V and J ends were trimmed by 3 bases and 1 base, with 13 bases remaining between them. CDR3 length: 15 amino acids. Germline V lookup: CDR1 SGHRS, CDR2 YFSETQ. The CDR3 coding sequence is TGCGCCAGCAGCTCATTGACAGGCGCGAACACTGAAGCTTTCTTT. It codes for CASSSLTGANTEAFF. Using reference TRBV5-1 and TRBJ1-1 for the parts outside the CDR3, the full variable domain is KAGVTQTPRYLIKTRGQQVTLSCSPISGHRSVSWYQQTPGQGLQFLFEYFSETQRNKGNFPGRFSGRQFSNSRSEMNVSTLELGDSALYLCASSSLTGANTEAFFGQGTRLTVV.

The chain joins TRBV10-2 to TRBJ2-7; 10 bases fit TRBD2. V lost 6 bases to trimming and J lost 7 bases; unmatched junction nucleotides: 15. Germline-derived CDR1 and CDR2 are WSHSY and SAAADI. This CDR3 contains 16 residues. CDR3 amino acids: CASSPLSSGSGKEQYF. CDR3 nucleotides: TGCGCCAGCAGCCCCCTTTCTAGCGGGAGTGGGAAAGAGCAGTACTTC.

The rearrangement joins TRBV5-4 to TRBJ2-1; 12 bases are shared with TRBD2. Germline V CDR1 and CDR2: SGHNT, YYREEE (reference sequence). The ends lost 1 base at V and 2 bases at J; junction bases unmatched: 4. CDR3 length: 17 residues. The CDR3 DNA reads as TGTGCCAGCAGCTTGCCGGCTAGCGGGAGGGCCTACAATGAGCAGTTCTTC. It codes for CASSLPASGRAYNEQFF. Full variable domain (remainder filled in from reference TRBV5-4 and TRBJ2-1): ETGVTQSPTHLIKTRGQQVTLRCSSQSGHNTVSWYQQALGQGPQFIFQYYREEENGRGNFPPRFSGLQFPNYSSELNVNALELDDSALYLCASSLPASGRAYNEQFFGPGTRLTVL.

The rearrangement uses TRBV7-9 and TRBJ1-1; tentative D call: TRBD1 (5 bases). Trimming took 5 bases from V and 1 from J, leaving 8 bases between them. The CDR3 extends over 13 amino acids. The germline CDR1 and CDR2 sequences are SEHNR and FQNEAQ (reference sequence). CDR3 sequence (DNA): TGTGCCAGCAGCACTCAGGGGAACACTGAAGCTTTCTTT. Protein: CASSTQGNTEAFF.

The chain combines TRBV7-9 with TRBJ2-7, with D unclear. The CDR3 contains 15 residues. Between the trimmed V and J ends, which lost 5 bases and 0 bases, there was a span of 14 bases. Germline CDR1 is SEHNR and CDR2 is FQNEAQ (reference sequence). Here the CDR3 reads CASSAYLANSYEQYF. The CDR3 region has the DNA TGTGCCAGCAGCGCCTACCTGGCGAACTCCTACGAGCAGTACTTC. The variable domain in full, completed from reference TRBV7-9 and TRBJ2-7, reads DTGVSQNPRHKITKRGQNVTFRCDPISEHNRLYWYRQTLGQGPEFLTYFQNEAQLEKSRLLSDRFSAERPKGSFSTLEIQRTEQGDSAMYLCASSAYLANSYEQYFGPGTRLTVT.

This clone showed up just once. The CDR3 region has the DNA TGCGCCAGCAGCCTTGGACGCTTTCCTGAAAAACTGTTTTTT. Protein sequence: CASSLGRFPEKLFF. V gene TRBV5-1 combines with J gene TRBJ1-4; D is unresolved. The CDR3 runs 14 residues. V lost 4 bases to trimming and J lost 7 bases, with 14 bases between them. In germline, CDR1 is SGHRS, CDR2 YFSETQ.

This clone was found a few times. In DNA, the CDR3 is TGTGCCAGCAGCAGGGGCGGGGAGCTGTTTTTT. Amino acid sequence: CASSRGGELFF. The V call is TRBV6-4, the J call TRBJ2-2; perhaps TRBD1 as D (6 bases). Trimming pared 6 bases from V and 7 bases from J, leaving 6 bases between. Germline values: CDR1 MRHNA, CDR2 SNTAGT. The CDR3 spans 11 residues.

Concerning this clone: An end of the junction does not agree with germline; a read error may underlie this. This sequence joins TRBV7-2 and TRBJ2-3; TRBD2 matches 11 bases. Germline V lookup: CDR1 SGHTA, CDR2 FQGNSA. The CDR3 contains 16 residues. In nucleotides, the CDR3 is TGTGCCAGCCGCTTAGGAACTAGCGGGGGAACAGATACGCAGTATTTT. The encoded protein is CASRLGTSGGTDTQYF.

CDR3 DNA: TGTGCCTGGAGTCAGGGGGCACTTGGCTACACCTTC. Its translation: CAWSQGALGYTF. The chain couples TRBV30 to TRBJ1-2; 8 bases are a match to TRBD1. This CDR3 is built from 12 residues. Germline V gene data show CDR1 as GTSNPN and CDR2 as SVGIG (reference sequence). V was clipped by 2 bases and J by 7 bases; unmatched bases: 3.

The CDR3 DNA sequence: TGTGCCAGCACCCGAGCGGGGGGTAGCACAGATACGCAGTATTTT. This translates into CASTRAGGSTDTQYF. The chain couples TRBV19 to TRBJ2-3, with TRBD2 matching 9 bases. Looked up from germline, CDR1 is LNHDA and CDR2 is SQIVND (reference sequence). J was trimmed by 0 bases and V by 9 bases; bases with no gene match: 7. This CDR3 contains 15 residues.

This clone has a single count. V gene TRBV29-1 combines with J gene TRBJ2-2, with 8 bases that match TRBD1. This CDR3 comprises 13 residues. The V and J ends lost 6 bases and 4 bases, in that order; junction bases with no gene match: 4. Germline V gene sequence: CDR1 SQVTM, CDR2 ANQGSEA. In DNA form, the CDR3 reads TGCAGCGTATCTCAGGGGGCCACCGGGGAGCTGTTTTTT. This encodes CSVSQGATGELFF.

V is TRBV7-2 and J is TRBJ1-3; no definite D call. The CDR3 is made up of 16 amino acids. Germline V CDR1 and CDR2: SGHTA, FQGNSA. The V end was cut by 3 bases, the J end by 0 bases, with 12 bases between. CDR3 DNA sequence: TGTGCCAGCAGCTTCAGAGCCCAAACCTCTGGAAACACCATATATTTT. Translating it yields CASSFRAQTSGNTIYF. Drawing the rest from reference TRBV7-2 and TRBJ1-3, the complete variable domain is GAGVSQSPSNKVTEKGKDVELRCDPISGHTALYWYRQSLGQGLEFLIYFQGNSAPDKSGLPSDRFSAERTGGSVSTLTIQRTQQEDSAVYLCASSFRAQTSGNTIYFGEGSWLTVV.

This chain uses TRBV2 with TRBJ1-4; D may be TRBD1 (5 bases). The length of the CDR3 is 15 residues. Germline V lookup: CDR1 SNHLY, CDR2 FYNNEI. Trimming cost V 6 bases and J 7 bases, with 18 bases left between them. This chain's CDR3 is CASRQPGLRGEKLFF. Here the CDR3 DNA reads TGTGCCAGCAGACAACCGGGACTTAGGGGTGAAAAACTGTTTTTT. The full variable domain, rest sourced from reference TRBV2 and TRBJ1-4, is EPEVTQTPSHQVTQMGQEVILRCVPISNHLYFYWYRQILGQKVEFLVSFYNNEISEKSEIFDDQFSVERPDGSNFTLKIRSTKLEDSAMYFCASRQPGLRGEKLFFGSGTQLSVL.

The chain recombines TRBV10-2 with TRBJ1-1, with 9 bases fitting TRBD1. The germline gives CDR1 WSHSY, CDR2 SAAADI. This CDR3 spans 14 amino acids. V lost 5 bases to trimming and J lost 4 bases; unmatched junction nucleotides: 5. The CDR3 region has the DNA TGCGCCAGCAGTTCGGACAGGGGACGCACTGAAGCTTTCTTT. Translated, it gives CASSSDRGRTEAFF.

The CDR3 DNA is TGTGCCAGCAGTGATCAGGGGGCAGTTGAAAAACTGTTTTTT. It codes for CASSDQGAVEKLFF. The chain employs TRBV25-1 and TRBJ1-4, with 8 bases aligning to TRBD1. Germline loops: CDR1 MGHDK, CDR2 SYGVNS. The CDR3 has 14 amino acids. V shed 3 bases and J 7 bases; nucleotides not matched to a gene: 4.

The chain links TRBV30 to TRBJ2-7; D call uncertain. The V and J ends lost 0 bases and 7 bases respectively, with 7 bases between them. The germline V gene encodes CDR1 GTSNPN and CDR2 SVGIG (reference sequence). This CDR3 has 11 amino acids. Here the CDR3 reads CAWSVLQEQYF. CDR3 nucleotide sequence: TGTGCCTGGAGTGTACTGCAGGAGCAGTACTTC. The full variable domain, completed using reference TRBV30 and TRBJ2-7, is SQTIHQWPATLVQPVGSPLSLECTVEGTSNPNLYWYRQAAGRGLQLLFYSVGIGQISSEVPQNLSASRPQDRQFILSSKKLLLSDSGFYLCAWSVLQEQYFGPGTRLTVT.